The 18 T cell receptor beta chains listed next were all sequenced from one sample in a study of T cell repertoires in cytomegalovirus infection. One entry per CDR3 protein, called by TCRdb with MiXCR from the reads. The data show roughly 760,000 distinct CDR3 sequences, with approximately 40% seen just once and more than 2.5% held by the top ten. Specimen: PBMCs. Receptors originate from a human donor in good health (CMV status not recorded). Some clones in this sample may be carry-over from other donors' samples.

With respect to this clonotype: Given a much more abundant clone one base away, this may be a read error. This chain connects TRBV7-2 to TRBJ2-2; the D gene is possibly TRBD1 (5 bases). The CDR3 runs 14 residues. Germline V gene sequence: CDR1 SGHTA, CDR2 FQGNSA. Here the CDR3 reads CVSSLGVLHEELFF. The DNA of the CDR3 is TGTGTCAGCAGCTTAGGGGTACTCCACGAGGAGCTGTTTTTT.

For this clonotype: A read error may account for a junction end that differs from germline. The CDR3: CASTDRSTSPTGTQSF. Here the CDR3 DNA reads TGCGCCAGCACCGACCGGTCGACTAGCCCGACCGGGACCCAGTCCTTC. The V call is TRBV5-1, the J call TRBJ2-5, with 7 bases lining up with TRBD2. This CDR3 has 16 residues. Germline CDR1 and CDR2: SGHRS and YFSETQ.

The chain links TRBV20-1 to TRBJ2-3; unclear D gene. The CDR3 has 14 residues. Germline V gene data show CDR1 as DFQATT and CDR2 as SNEGSKA (reference sequence). The germline V and J ends were trimmed by 4 bases and 8 bases, with 19 bases remaining between them. The CDR3 nucleotides are TGCAGTGCTACGGACGGCGTGGGCCCGGGTACGCAGTATTTT. This sequence encodes CSATDGVGPGTQYF.

This clonotype was recorded many times. The chain couples TRBV28 to TRBJ2-3; TRBD2 matches at 10 bases. Germline-derived CDR1 and CDR2 are MDHEN and SYDVKM. The CDR3 totals 16 residues. V was pared by 7 bases and J by 1 base, with 8 bases of the junction left unmatched. DNA for the CDR3: TGTGCCAGCAACCGAGCGGGGGGGCAGGGCACAGATACGCAGTATTTT. Amino acid sequence: CASNRAGGQGTDTQYF.

The gene calls are TRBV4-1 and TRBJ1-2, with D maybe TRBD1 (5 bases). The CDR3 is made up of 16 amino acids. Between the trimmed V and J ends, which lost 4 bases and 1 base, there was a span of 16 bases. Germline loops: CDR1 MGHRA, CDR2 YSYEKL. In DNA form, the CDR3 reads TGCGCCAGCAGCCCGGGGGGGAAGGGAGATAACTATGGCTACACCTTC. This sequence encodes CASSPGGKGDNYGYTF.

In this sample, this clonotype turned up a few times. This chain joins TRBV12-3 or TRBV12-4 and TRBJ2-2, with D perhaps matching TRBD1 (6 bases). V lost 3 bases and J lost 6, with 11 bases in between. CDR3 length: 14 amino acids. The CDR3 DNA sequence: TGTGCCAGCAGTTTCTACAGGGTGTCCGGGGAGCTGTTTTTT. Its protein is CASSFYRVSGELFF.

The chain uses TRBV6-2 or TRBV6-3 and TRBJ1-3; 7 bases agree with TRBD1. Germline CDR1 and CDR2: MNHEY and SVGEGT. Trimming cost V 6 bases and J 0 bases; bases outside gene matches: 14. The CDR3 is 18 residues long. CDR3 bases: TGTGCCAGCAGACCACGCACGGGACAGACGTTCTCTGGAAACACCATATATTTT. Translating gives CASRPRTGQTFSGNTIYF.

At least ten counts were recorded for this clonotype. V gene TRBV7-2 combines with J gene TRBJ1-1; D is undetermined. V was clipped by 1 base and J by 1 base, with 7 bases between them. CDR1 and CDR2 from the germline V gene are SGHTA and FQGNSA. There are 14 residues in the CDR3. The CDR3 here is CASSLVLRNTEAFF. In DNA form, the CDR3 reads TGTGCCAGCAGCTTAGTCCTGAGGAACACTGAAGCTTTCTTT.

As regards this clonotype: A read error may explain this, as a much larger clone is one base away. The chain links TRBV7-2 to TRBJ1-4, with 7 bases fitting TRBD1. V was pared by 4 bases and J by 0 bases, with 5 bases of the junction left unmatched. There are 16 residues in the CDR3. Germline V gene data show CDR1 as SGHTA and CDR2 as FQGNSA. The CDR3 region is CASSYRDSATNEKLFF. DNA for the CDR3: TGTGCCAGCAGCTACCGGGACAGTGCAACTAATGAAAAACTGTTTTTT.

Only one count was recorded for this clonotype. A much bigger clone sits one base away, suggesting this may be a read error. This sequence joins TRBV7-2 and TRBJ1-2; no definite D call. The V end lost 10 bases, the J end lost 6 bases, and 12 bases lay between the germline ends. CDR3 length equals 11 residues. Germline V CDR1 and CDR2: SGHTA, FQGNSA. The CDR3: CAIPGGDGYTF. The CDR3 DNA reads TGTGCCATCCCGGGCGGGGATGGCTACACCTTC. The entire variable domain, with the rest obtained from reference TRBV7-2 and TRBJ1-2, is as follows: GAGVSQSPSNKVTEKGKDVELRCDPISGHTALYWYRQSLGQGLEFLIYFQGNSAPDKSGLPSDRFSAERTGGSVSTLTIQRTQQEDSAVYLCAIPGGDGYTFGSGTRLTVV.

This clonotype was seen only a few times. V and J are TRBV7-9 and TRBJ2-5, with 7 bases fitting TRBD1. After removal of 0 bases from V and 5 bases from J, the junction contained 12 bases not matched to a gene. This CDR3 region has 17 residues. In germline, CDR1 is SEHNR, CDR2 FQNEAQ (reference sequence). CDR3 region: CASSLARPRQGGETQYF. The CDR3 bases are TGTGCCAGCAGCTTAGCACGTCCGCGACAGGGTGGGGAGACCCAGTACTTC. The complete variable domain, with remaining parts taken from reference TRBV7-9 and TRBJ2-5, reads DTGVSQNPRHKITKRGQNVTFRCDPISEHNRLYWYRQTLGQGPEFLTYFQNEAQLEKSRLLSDRFSAERPKGSFSTLEIQRTEQGDSAMYLCASSLARPRQGGETQYFGPGTRLLVL.

The chain has TRBV28 and TRBJ2-1; D is possibly TRBD1 or TRBD2 (5 bases each). The CDR3 is made up of 13 amino acids. Trimming left V 6 bases short and J 7 bases short, with 13 bases between. Per the germline V gene, CDR1 is MDHEN and CDR2 is SYDVKM. The CDR3 bases are TGTGCCAGCAGCCCTGTGGGGGTAAATGAGCAGTTCTTC. It is translated as CASSPVGVNEQFF.

This clonotype has only a few counts. J is TRBJ2-7 and V is TRBV11-1; tentative D call: TRBD2 (5 bases). The V gene's germline CDR1 is SGHAT and CDR2 FQDESV (reference sequence). Deletions cut 5 bases from V and 0 bases from J, with 14 bases between. The CDR3 is made up of 15 amino acids. The CDR3 here is CASSRGGGSSYEQYF. DNA for the CDR3: TGTGCCAGCAGCCGCGGAGGAGGAAGCTCCTACGAGCAGTACTTC.

The chain carries TRBV10-3 and TRBJ1-1; TRBD1 might be the D (6 bases). CDR1 ENHRY and CDR2 SYGVKD come from the germline V gene. The germline V and J ends were trimmed by 3 bases and 11 bases, with 19 bases remaining between them. The CDR3 has 14 amino acids. CDR3 nucleotides: TGTGCCATCAGTGACCAAAGGGGGAAGGGACCGGCTTTCTTT. Protein product: CAISDQRGKGPAFF.

The gene calls are TRBV4-1 and TRBJ1-1; D is ambiguous. Per germline, CDR1 MGHRA and CDR2 YSYEKL. This CDR3 has 15 amino acids. With 1 base removed from V and 3 bases from J, the gap between germline ends came to 12 bases. The CDR3 DNA is TGCGCCAGCAGCCAAGGACCGTTTTCGGACACTGAAGCTTTCTTT. Its translation: CASSQGPFSDTEAFF.

Concerning this clonotype: A much larger clone lies one base from this, so it may be a read error. This chain links TRBV28 with TRBJ1-2, with 8 bases identical to TRBD1. The length of the CDR3 is 12 residues. Germline V CDR1 and CDR2: MDHEN, SYDVKM. V gave up 6 bases and J gave up 8 bases; unmatched junction bases: 5. In nucleotides, the CDR3 is TGTGCCAGCAGCCTCAGGGGGCACGGCTACACCTTC. This sequence encodes CASSLRGHGYTF.

This sequence joins TRBV7-3 and TRBJ1-2; the D gene is possibly TRBD1 (5 bases). The ends were cut back, 5 bases at V and 0 bases at J, with 7 bases in the middle. The CDR3 has 13 amino acids. Germline V lookup: CDR1 SGHTA, CDR2 FQGTGA. DNA of the CDR3: TGTGCCAGCAGCACAGGCCCTAACTATGGCTACACCTTC. It is translated as CASSTGPNYGYTF.

This clonotype appeared a few times. The chain uses TRBV11-2 and TRBJ1-3; weak D call: TRBD1 (6 bases). Germline V gene data show CDR1 as SGHAT and CDR2 as FQNNGV. The V gene lost 5 bases and the J gene lost 1 base, with 12 bases spanning the gap. The CDR3 is 15 residues long. CDR3 nucleotides: TGTGCCAGCAGCCCATCGGGGGCTTCTGGAAACACCATATATTTT. This translates into CASSPSGASGNTIYF.